The entry below gives a single T cell receptor (beta chain) sequence along with its context. The entry originates in a study of control samples from healthy donors and cancer patients. Profiled with immunoSEQ multiplex PCR; TCRdb holds only in-frame clones, not every one. This table holds 150,000 to 200,000 clones, about 86% found once. The receptor was derived from a woman between 25 and 40 years old in good health. Sequences were obtained from blood.

The CDR3 bases are TGCAGCGTTGATGCGGGGGAGAACACTGAAGCTTTCTTT. Translation gives CSVDAGENTEAFF. J is TRBJ1-1 and V is TRBV29-1, with D maybe TRBD1 (5 bases). Trimming shortened V by 3 bases and J by 1 base, and 9 bases separated the two germline ends. The germline gives CDR1 SQVTM, CDR2 ANQGSEA. This CDR3 has 13 residues.